This T cell receptor beta chain was found in a study of identical twins. The study's findings and limits: Insertions were fewer in abundant cord blood beta clonotypes, whereas memory repertoires showed none of this pattern.

The CDR3 spans 14 residues. Germline CDR1 and CDR2: MNHEY and SVGAGI. With V trimmed by 4 bases and J by 6 bases, 6 bases remained unmatched. This clonotype was counted between two and nine times. What it recognizes is unknown. Template switching (which added a universal primer site) was used, and cDNA carried unique molecular identifiers. Each CDR3 protein is one row after TCRdb ran MiXCR on the 5' RACE reads. This table holds roughly 540,000 distinct CDR3 sequences, around 20% found once. This sample was also put to use in a study of T cells expressing NK-cell markers. That investigation notes: Top CD8+ clonotypes included the dominant CD3+CD56+NKG2C+ clonotypes in 5 or 6 donors. The same clonotypes also predominated in the CD3+CD56-NKG2C+ fraction of a handful of donors.

This TCR came from a woman aged 18-30 years in good health. This chain joins TRBV6-5 and TRBJ2-7; 10 nucleotides line up with TRBD2. The sample consisted of CD4+ T cells sorted from blood. The CDR3 region is CASSLAGLASEQYF. The CDR3 nucleotides read TGTGCCAGCAGTTTGGCGGGACTAGCGAGCGAGCAGTACTTC.